Each of the 31 T cell receptor beta chains below was sequenced from the same sample in a study of blood T cell repertoires in COVID-19. The data were produced by immunoSEQ multiplex PCR, yet TCRdb's version contains in-frame clones alone and is incomplete. The table shows under 250,000 clones, with under 90% occurring only once. The sample consisted of peripheral blood. All receptors derive from a woman aged 80 or older with acute or convalescent COVID-19.

The chain couples TRBV6-1 to TRBJ1-1; maybe TRBD1 (5 bases). CDR1 is MNHNS, CDR2 SASEGT, per germline. The CDR3 totals 16 residues. V lost 4 bases and J lost 5, with 20 bases in between. CDR3 protein: CASSADRTGLGTEAFF. The CDR3 region has the DNA TGTGCCAGCAGTGCGGACCGCACAGGACTAGGGACTGAAGCTTTCTTT.

The J gene is TRBJ2-1, the V gene TRBV5-5; 7 bases line up with TRBD2. The CDR3 covers 15 residues. From germline, CDR1 is SGHKS and CDR2 YYEKEE (reference sequence). Trimming cost V 4 bases and J 2 bases; bases outside gene matches: 6. Here the CDR3 DNA reads TGTGCCAGCAGCCCTCTGGGGGGGACCTACAATGAGCAGTTCTTC. This encodes CASSPLGGTYNEQFF.

With regard to this clone: The junction and the germline gene differ at one end; a read error may be behind it. V gene TRBV30 combines with J gene TRBJ1-3; no definite D call. The CDR3 is 14 amino acids. Germline-derived CDR1 and CDR2 are GTSNPN and SVGIG (reference sequence). In DNA, the CDR3 is TGTGCCCGGAGCGGTAGGAGCTCTGGAAACACCATATATTTT. Amino acid sequence: CARSGRSSGNTIYF. The whole variable domain, filled in from reference TRBV30 and TRBJ1-3, reads SQTIHQWPATLVQPVGSPLSLECTVEGTSNPNLYWYRQAAGRGLQLLFYSVGIGQISSEVPQNLSASRPQDRQFILSSKKLLLSDSGFYLCARSGRSSGNTIYFGEGSWLTVV.

CDR3 DNA: TGTGCCAGCAGGAGAGACAGGGACTATGGCTACACCTTC. Protein product: CASRRDRDYGYTF. The gene calls are TRBV3-1 (or the pseudogene TRBV3-2) and TRBJ1-2; 7 bases fit TRBD1. V shed 6 bases and J 3 bases; nucleotides not matched to a gene: 4. The CDR3 is 13 residues long. Germline CDR1 LGHDT, CDR2 YNNKEL (reference sequence).

The CDR3 DNA sequence: TGTGCCAGCAGTTACCCAACCGGGACTAGCGGTTACGAGCAGTACTTC. It translates to CASSYPTGTSGYEQYF. V and J are TRBV6-2 or TRBV6-3 and TRBJ2-7; 11 bases are shared with TRBD2. Germline CDR1 reads MNHEY; CDR2 reads SVGEGT. The CDR3 extends over 16 amino acids. The V gene end was trimmed by 2 bases and the J gene end by 4 bases; junction bases not matched to a gene: 7.

This clone appeared a few times. J is TRBJ1-2 and V is TRBV3-1 (or the pseudogene TRBV3-2), with 12 bases fitting TRBD1. The germline CDR1 and CDR2 sequences are LGHDT and YNNKEL (reference sequence). The CDR3 length is 17 residues. V trimming: 4 bases; J trimming: 4 bases; junction bases outside the gene matches: 10. In DNA, the CDR3 is TGTGCCAGCAGCCCGGGACAGGGGGCGGAATACGGCTATGGCTACACCTTC. This sequence encodes CASSPGQGAEYGYGYTF.

The CDR3 coding sequence is TGTGCCTGGGGAACCAGCGGGGGTGCCTACGAGCAGTACTTC. Encoded protein: CAWGTSGGAYEQYF. V is TRBV30 and J is TRBJ2-7; 8 bases match TRBD2. CDR1 GTSNPN and CDR2 SVGIG come from the germline V gene (reference sequence). The V gene end was trimmed by 5 bases and the J gene end by 2 bases; junction bases not matched to a gene: 8. This CDR3 contains 14 residues.

CDR3 nucleotides: TGCAGCGTCGTCCGACTTCCGCTAGCGGGGGGGCTCGGTGAGCAGTTCTTC. It translates to CSVVRLPLAGGLGEQFF. V and J are TRBV29-1 and TRBJ2-1; 12 bases are shared with TRBD2. CDR1 SQVTM and CDR2 ANQGSEA come from the germline V gene. This CDR3 comprises 17 residues. The V gene end was trimmed by 6 bases and the J gene end by 9 bases; junction bases not matched to a gene: 18.

The V call is TRBV29-1, the J call TRBJ1-1; TRBD1 is a possible D gene (6 bases). The CDR3 consists of 14 residues. Germline V gene data show CDR1 as SQVTM and CDR2 as ANQGSEA. Trimming shortened V by 7 bases and J by 3 bases, and 18 bases separated the two germline ends. In DNA form, the CDR3 reads TGCAGCGCCCGACAGGTCCTCGGATACACTGAAGCTTTCTTT. Amino acids: CSARQVLGYTEAFF.

This clone has only one observation. This chain connects TRBV3-1 (or the pseudogene TRBV3-2) to TRBJ1-3; 7 bases are shared with TRBD1. Germline-derived CDR1 and CDR2 are LGHDT and YNNKEL (reference sequence). CDR3 length: 15 amino acids. The V segment lost 4 bases and the J segment 0 bases; nucleotides outside the gene matches: 3. CDR3 nucleotide sequence: TGTGCCAGCAGCCCCCGACAGGGCTCTGGAAACACCATATATTTT. Its protein is CASSPRQGSGNTIYF.

The chain joins TRBV10-3 to TRBJ1-1; D is ambiguous. Trimming took off 4 bases at V and 4 bases at J, with 10 bases between the two ends. CDR1 is ENHRY and CDR2 is SYGVKD in the germline V gene. The CDR3 runs 13 residues. CDR3 in DNA: TGTGCCATCAGTGGCAACAGACCCACTGAAGCTTTCTTT. Its protein is CAISGNRPTEAFF.

This chain uses TRBV30 with TRBJ1-1; D might be TRBD1 (5 bases). CDR1 is GTSNPN, CDR2 SVGIG, per germline (reference sequence). The CDR3 extends over 14 amino acids. V was cut by 2 bases and J by 7 bases, with 17 bases left in between. The CDR3 sequence: CAWSPGTTAREAFF. The CDR3 DNA reads as TGTGCCTGGAGTCCCGGAACGACAGCCCGTGAAGCTTTCTTT.

Notes on this clone: The sample has other DNA sequences that encode this CDR3 too. This rearrangement joins TRBV27 to TRBJ1-2; D gene ambiguous. V was clipped by 6 bases and J by 3 bases, with 11 bases between them. Germline V gene data show CDR1 as MNHEY and CDR2 as SMNVEV (reference sequence). The CDR3 has 13 residues. The chain's CDR3 is CASSHRGDYGYTF. CDR3 DNA: TGTGCCAGCAGCCATCGGGGAGACTATGGCTACACCTTC.

The V and J genes are TRBV5-1 and TRBJ1-4; D remains ambiguous. The CDR3 extends over 15 amino acids. Deletions cut 1 base from V and 4 bases from J, with 11 bases between. Germline loops: CDR1 SGHRS, CDR2 YFSETQ. The DNA of the CDR3 is TGCGCCAGCAGCTTGACGGGTAGTGGTAATGAAAAACTGTTTTTT. It translates to CASSLTGSGNEKLFF. Looking up the rest from reference TRBV5-1 and TRBJ1-4 gives the full variable domain: KAGVTQTPRYLIKTRGQQVTLSCSPISGHRSVSWYQQTPGQGLQFLFEYFSETQRNKGNFPGRFSGRQFSNSRSEMNVSTLELGDSALYLCASSLTGSGNEKLFFGSGTQLSVL.

The gene calls are TRBV7-3 and TRBJ2-3; D possibly corresponds to TRBD2 (6 bases). V was clipped by 3 bases and J by 4 bases, with 14 bases between them. This CDR3 has 15 residues. Germline CDR1 reads SGHTA; CDR2 reads FQGTGA. Here the CDR3 reads CASSFEGLQSDTQYF. CDR3 DNA: TGTGCCAGCAGCTTCGAGGGACTCCAATCAGATACGCAGTATTTT.

V usage is TRBV6-5 and J usage is TRBJ2-7, with D possibly being TRBD1 (6 bases). Germline V gene sequence: CDR1 MNHEY, CDR2 SVGAGI. The CDR3 is 14 residues long. Between the trimmed V and J ends, which lost 6 bases and 0 bases, there was a span of 12 bases. CDR3 sequence reads: CASRDSYNSYEQYF. In DNA, the CDR3 is TGTGCCAGCAGGGACAGCTATAACTCCTACGAGCAGTACTTC.

The gene calls are TRBV11-3 and TRBJ2-3; 12 bases fit TRBD2. The CDR3 runs 15 residues. Trimming took 5 bases from V and 2 from J; bases not matched to a gene: 2. Germline V gives CDR1 SGHNT, CDR2 YENEEA. The CDR3 DNA sequence: TGTGCCAGCAGCGGACTAGCGGGGTTCACAGATACGCAGTATTTT. It codes for CASSGLAGFTDTQYF.

The rearrangement uses TRBV25-1 and TRBJ2-3, with TRBD1 matching over 7 bases. Germline trimming cut 5 bases from V and 3 bases from J; bases unmatched to any gene: 2. The CDR3 spans 13 residues. Looked up from germline, CDR1 is MGHDK and CDR2 is SYGVNS. CDR3 in amino acids: CASSQQGTDTQYF. The CDR3 DNA is TGTGCCAGCAGTCAACAGGGGACAGATACGCAGTATTTT.

V and J are TRBV15 and TRBJ1-3; D gene ambiguous. The CDR3 loop spans 15 amino acids. Per germline, CDR1 LNHNV and CDR2 YYDKDF (reference sequence). Deletions cut 1 base from V and 2 bases from J, with 9 bases between. DNA for the CDR3: TGTGCCACCAGCAGAGCGCGGACTCCTGGAAACACCATATATTTT. This encodes CATSRARTPGNTIYF.

V usage is TRBV27 and J usage is TRBJ2-1; TRBD1 matches at 9 bases. The CDR3 spans 18 residues. Germline CDR1 and CDR2: MNHEY and SMNVEV (reference sequence). V trimming: 2 bases; J trimming: 5 bases; junction bases outside the gene matches: 13. Here the CDR3 reads CASSLTRTGAAPNNEQFF. DNA of the CDR3: TGTGCCAGCAGTTTAACACGGACAGGGGCCGCACCGAACAATGAGCAGTTCTTC.

The chain links TRBV2 to TRBJ1-1, with TRBD1 matching 8 bases. Germline-derived CDR1 and CDR2 are SNHLY and FYNNEI. The CDR3 sequence is 15 residues long. Trimming took 5 bases from V and 2 from J; bases not matched to a gene: 7. Here the CDR3 reads CASSSLGTGNTEAFF. For the CDR3, the DNA is TGTGCCAGCAGTTCTCTGGGGACAGGAAACACTGAAGCTTTCTTT.

The chain couples TRBV19 to TRBJ1-2; maybe TRBD1 (6 bases). Trimming left V 3 bases short and J 8 bases short, with 13 bases between. From germline, CDR1 is LNHDA and CDR2 SQIVND (reference sequence). The CDR3 sequence is 13 residues long. DNA of the CDR3: TGTGCCAGTAGTATCACAGGGCCGGTCGGCTACACCTTC. This translates into CASSITGPVGYTF.

This chain connects TRBV28 to TRBJ2-7; possibly TRBD2 for D (5 bases). The V and J ends lost 5 bases and 2 bases respectively, with 16 bases between them. Germline V CDR1 and CDR2: MDHEN, SYDVKM. This CDR3 spans 15 amino acids. CDR3 amino acids: CASSPRARTTYEQYF. The CDR3 region has the DNA TGTGCCAGCAGTCCGAGGGCCAGGACGACCTACGAGCAGTACTTC.

The chain joins TRBV5-1 to TRBJ2-3; D is perhaps TRBD2 (6 bases). CDR3 length: 16 amino acids. V was cut by 0 bases and J by 0 bases, with 11 bases left in between. Germline CDR1 SGHRS, CDR2 YFSETQ. CDR3 amino acids: CASSLGLAYSTDTQYF. CDR3 DNA: TGCGCCAGCAGCTTGGGGCTAGCGTACAGCACAGATACGCAGTATTTT. Full variable domain (rest looked up from reference TRBV5-1 and TRBJ2-3): KAGVTQTPRYLIKTRGQQVTLSCSPISGHRSVSWYQQTPGQGLQFLFEYFSETQRNKGNFPGRFSGRQFSNSRSEMNVSTLELGDSALYLCASSLGLAYSTDTQYFGPGTRLTVL.

The chain employs TRBV7-9 and TRBJ1-2, with TRBD1 matching 9 bases. Germline CDR1 and CDR2: SEHNR and FQNEAQ (reference sequence). This CDR3 has 16 residues. Trimming removed 2 bases from V and 7 bases from J; junction bases left unmatched: 11. The CDR3 region is CASSLRSSGTGSGYTF. Written as DNA, the CDR3 is TGTGCCAGCAGCTTAAGGTCAAGCGGGACAGGGAGTGGCTACACCTTC. Full variable domain (remainder filled in from reference TRBV7-9 and TRBJ1-2): DTGVSQNPRHKITKRGQNVTFRCDPISEHNRLYWYRQTLGQGPEFLTYFQNEAQLEKSRLLSDRFSAERPKGSFSTLEIQRTEQGDSAMYLCASSLRSSGTGSGYTFGSGTRLTVV.

The chain employs TRBV27 and TRBJ1-5; 11 nucleotides agree with TRBD1. CDR3 length: 15 residues. CDR1 is MNHEY, CDR2 SMNVEV, per germline (reference sequence). J gave up 6 bases and V 8 bases, and 9 bases lay outside the gene matches. CDR3 protein: CASSFGQGAGQPQHF. In DNA form, the CDR3 reads TGTGCCAGCTCGTTCGGACAGGGGGCCGGTCAGCCCCAGCATTTT.

Written as DNA, the CDR3 is TGTGCCAGCAGTGAAAACGGCGGGGAAAAACTGTTTTTT. It codes for CASSENGGEKLFF. The genes are TRBV2 and TRBJ1-4; D unresolved. The length of the CDR3 is 13 residues. Trimming removed 2 bases from V and 8 bases from J, with 9 bases in between. CDR1 is SNHLY and CDR2 is FYNNEI in the germline V gene. The whole variable domain, remainder taken from reference TRBV2 and TRBJ1-4, is EPEVTQTPSHQVTQMGQEVILRCVPISNHLYFYWYRQILGQKVEFLVSFYNNEISEKSEIFDDQFSVERPDGSNFTLKIRSTKLEDSAMYFCASSENGGEKLFFGSGTQLSVL.

The chain employs TRBV19 and TRBJ1-1; D might be TRBD1 (5 bases). CDR3 length: 15 residues. Trimming left V 3 bases short and J 5 bases short, with 16 bases between. From germline, CDR1 is LNHDA and CDR2 SQIVND (reference sequence). This CDR3 reads CASSILPRKGTEAFF. In DNA form, the CDR3 reads TGTGCCAGTAGTATCCTACCCAGGAAGGGGACTGAAGCTTTCTTT.

The chain employs TRBV5-1 and TRBJ2-3, with TRBD1 matching 9 bases. Germline V gives CDR1 SGHRS, CDR2 YFSETQ. The length of the CDR3 is 16 residues. J was trimmed by 1 base and V by 0 bases; bases with no gene match: 3. As DNA, the CDR3 is TGCGCCAGCAGCTTGGCCGGGACAGGGCGCACAGATACGCAGTATTTT. Its translation is CASSLAGTGRTDTQYF.

The V gene is TRBV5-4, the J gene TRBJ2-2, with TRBD1 matching 8 bases. V trimming: 8 bases; J trimming: 0 bases; junction bases outside the gene matches: 9. Germline-derived CDR1 and CDR2 are SGHNT and YYREEE (reference sequence). The CDR3 length is 16 residues. The CDR3 DNA is TGTGCCAGTAATGGACAGGGAGATGCGAACACCGGGGAGCTGTTTTTT. It yields the protein CASNGQGDANTGELFF. Filled out from reference TRBV5-4 and TRBJ2-2, the complete variable domain reads ETGVTQSPTHLIKTRGQQVTLRCSSQSGHNTVSWYQQALGQGPQFIFQYYREEENGRGNFPPRFSGLQFPNYSSELNVNALELDDSALYLCASNGQGDANTGELFFGEGSRLTVL.

This clone was seen only a few times. The rearrangement uses TRBV7-2 and TRBJ2-1; D is undetermined. With 1 base removed from V and 10 bases from J, the gap between germline ends came to 20 bases. This CDR3 is built from 16 residues. Germline values: CDR1 SGHTA, CDR2 FQGNSA. The CDR3 DNA follows: TGTGCCAGCAGCTTAGGGGCACCTACGCTATTGGGCGAGCAGTTCTTC. Translated: CASSLGAPTLLGEQFF.